This entry describes one TCR beta chain. Its cognate antigen is unknown. The use of a sample-barcoded 5' primer and a J-beta primer mix characterized a second PCR of about 7 to 12 cycles. TCRdb recomputed calls from the 5' RACE reads with MiXCR, one row per CDR3 protein. The sample has 1.5 million to 2 million distinct CDR3 sequences, roughly 28% seen once; the top ten hold roughly 8.2%. CDR1 and CDR2 (germline): LGHNA, YSLEER. V trimming: 6 bases; J trimming: 13 bases; junction bases outside the gene matches: 11. The CDR3 is made up of 13 amino acids. The data were taken from a study of blood T cells in healthy people across ages. Points from the study as a whole: Underestimates were what the diversity estimates from one million T cells were considered to be. Naive CD4+ cell counts and diversity both ran higher in long-lived than in aged donors.

No fewer than 6.5 million PBMCs went into each sample. Input material: blood. This clonotype was obtained from a young woman in good health. The genes are TRBV4-3 and TRBJ2-4; 8 bases agree with TRBD2. CDR3 coding DNA: TGCGCCAGCAGTCCCCCGGGAGGGTTGGAGCAGTACTTC. Its translation: CASSPPGGLEQYF.